The rows below give T cell receptor beta chains drawn from one sample of a study of T-cell memory formation after mild COVID-19. TCRdb re-derived calls from the 5' RACE reads in MiXCR, one entry per CDR3 protein. Among roughly 110,000 distinct CDR3 sequences listed, 14% were seen once. The sequenced material came from PBMCs or a T cell subset sorted from them (not recorded which). The receptors here all came from a man aged 18 to 29 who had mild COVID-19 (a few samples of this study predate the infection). Cell type and time point are not known. Each CDR3 is given with its conserved first and last residue. The order of the fields is V gene, clone size, D gene, J gene, CDR3 protein, CDR3 DNA. A D gene is named only where the DNA matches it firmly. The listing skips clone size in some rows; elsewhere it reads once, few, many or a size class.

v_call: TRBV13
clone_size: -
d_call: -
j_call: TRBJ2-1
cdr3_aa: CASSLDYGEQFF
cdr3_nt: TGTGCCAGCAGCTTAGACTACGGTGAGCAGTTCTTC

v_call: TRBV11-2
clone_size: -
d_call: -
j_call: TRBJ2-3
cdr3_aa: CASSFRGRDTDTQYF
cdr3_nt: TGTGCCAGCAGCTTCCGGGGACGCGACACAGATACGCAGTATTTT

v_call: TRBV2
clone_size: -
d_call: -
j_call: TRBJ1-5
cdr3_aa: CASREDGYNQPQHF
cdr3_nt: TGTGCCAGCAGGGAGGACGGTTACAATCAGCCCCAGCATTTT

v_call: TRBV30
clone_size: -
d_call: TRBD1
j_call: TRBJ1-2
cdr3_aa: CAAGQNYGYTF
cdr3_nt: TGTGCCGCGGGACAGAACTATGGCTACACCTTC

v_call: TRBV7-9
clone_size: -
d_call: TRBD2
j_call: TRBJ2-3
cdr3_aa: CASSSRGGVSTDTQYF
cdr3_nt: TGTGCCAGCAGCTCCCGCGGGGGGGTAAGCACAGATACGCAGTATTTT

v_call: TRBV30
clone_size: many
d_call: -
j_call: TRBJ1-1
cdr3_aa: CAWSRDSYTEAFF
cdr3_nt: TGTGCCTGGAGCAGGGATTCATACACTGAAGCTTTCTTT

v_call: TRBV19
clone_size: -
d_call: -
j_call: TRBJ2-3
cdr3_aa: CASSIVELGTDTQYF
cdr3_nt: TGTGCCAGTAGTATAGTTGAACTTGGGACAGATACGCAGTATTTT

v_call: TRBV6-2/TRBV6-3
clone_size: -
d_call: TRBD1
j_call: TRBJ1-1
cdr3_aa: CASLGGWVTEAFF
cdr3_nt: TGTGCCAGCCTAGGGGGCTGGGTAACTGAAGCTTTCTTT

v_call: TRBV5-4
clone_size: -
d_call: -
j_call: TRBJ2-3
cdr3_aa: CASSLRQGTDTQYF
cdr3_nt: TGTGCCAGCAGCTTGCGTCAGGGCACAGATACGCAGTATTTT

v_call: TRBV12-3/TRBV12-4
clone_size: -
d_call: -
j_call: TRBJ1-3
cdr3_aa: CASSFPSGPGNTIYF
cdr3_nt: TGTGCCAGCAGTTTCCCCAGTGGTCCTGGAAACACCATATATTTT

v_call: TRBV7-9
clone_size: few
d_call: -
j_call: TRBJ1-2
cdr3_aa: CASSLRLRGGYTF
cdr3_nt: TGTGCCAGCAGCTTGAGGCTAAGGGGAGGCTACACCTTC

v_call: TRBV28
clone_size: -
d_call: -
j_call: TRBJ2-7
cdr3_aa: CASSYMGAGEQYF
cdr3_nt: TGTGCCAGCAGTTATATGGGGGCTGGAGAGCAGTACTTC

v_call: TRBV4-3
clone_size: -
d_call: -
j_call: TRBJ2-5
cdr3_aa: CASSQGGYAGETQYF
cdr3_nt: TGCGCCAGCAGCCAAGGGGGATATGCGGGGGAGACCCAGTACTTC

v_call: TRBV19
clone_size: few
d_call: -
j_call: TRBJ2-2
cdr3_aa: CASSATVPGGELFF
cdr3_nt: TGTGCCAGTAGTGCGACAGTACCGGGCGGGGAGCTGTTTTTT

v_call: TRBV27
clone_size: -
d_call: TRBD1
j_call: TRBJ1-1
cdr3_aa: CASSKQGAWTEAFF
cdr3_nt: TGTGCCAGCAGTAAGCAGGGGGCATGGACTGAAGCTTTCTTT

v_call: TRBV7-9
clone_size: few
d_call: TRBD2
j_call: TRBJ2-1
cdr3_aa: CASRAGEFNEQFF
cdr3_nt: TGTGCCAGCAGAGCGGGGGAGTTCAATGAGCAGTTCTTC

v_call: TRBV12-3/TRBV12-4
clone_size: -
d_call: -
j_call: TRBJ2-5
cdr3_aa: CASSLGGATPQYF
cdr3_nt: TGTGCCAGCAGTTTGGGCGGGGCCACCCCCCAGTACTTC

v_call: TRBV12-3/TRBV12-4
clone_size: -
d_call: -
j_call: TRBJ1-1
cdr3_aa: CASRPVGTEAFF
cdr3_nt: TGTGCCAGCAGACCCGTTGGCACTGAAGCTTTCTTT

v_call: TRBV29-1
clone_size: many
d_call: -
j_call: TRBJ2-6
cdr3_aa: CSVPRPGANVLTF
cdr3_nt: TGCAGCGTGCCTCGTCCTGGGGCCAACGTCCTGACTTTC

v_call: TRBV12-3/TRBV12-4
clone_size: many
d_call: -
j_call: TRBJ2-3
cdr3_aa: CASSPSRAQYF
cdr3_nt: TGTGCCAGCAGTCCCTCCCGGGCGCAGTATTTT

v_call: TRBV6-1
clone_size: -
d_call: -
j_call: TRBJ2-3
cdr3_aa: CASSGWVGVTTDTQYF
cdr3_nt: TGTGCCAGCAGCGGATGGGTTGGAGTTACAACAGATACGCAGTATTTT

v_call: TRBV12-3/TRBV12-4
clone_size: -
d_call: -
j_call: TRBJ1-5
cdr3_aa: CARGNQPQHF
cdr3_nt: TGTGCCAGAGGCAATCAGCCCCAGCATTTT

v_call: TRBV25-1
clone_size: few
d_call: -
j_call: TRBJ2-2
cdr3_aa: CASSGTGDAGELFFF
cdr3_nt: -

v_call: TRBV20-1
clone_size: few
d_call: TRBD2
j_call: TRBJ2-3
cdr3_aa: CSVTSGETDTQYF
cdr3_nt: TGCAGTGTGACTAGCGGGGAGACAGATACGCAGTATTTT

v_call: TRBV7-8
clone_size: many
d_call: TRBD2
j_call: TRBJ2-1
cdr3_aa: CASDDPLAGGGEQFF
cdr3_nt: TGTGCCAGCGACGACCCACTAGCGGGGGGTGGTGAGCAGTTCTTC

v_call: TRBV6-2/TRBV6-3
clone_size: -
d_call: -
j_call: TRBJ1-1
cdr3_aa: CASSYEGTAGDEAFF
cdr3_nt: TGTGCCAGCAGTTACGAGGGGACGGCGGGCGATGAAGCTTTCTTT

v_call: TRBV29-1
clone_size: -
d_call: TRBD1
j_call: TRBJ1-5
cdr3_aa: CSVRQGSQPQHF
cdr3_nt: TGCAGCGTTCGACAGGGGTCGCAGCCCCAGCATTTT

v_call: TRBV12-3/TRBV12-4
clone_size: few
d_call: TRBD2
j_call: TRBJ2-1
cdr3_aa: CASSLEASGGNEQFF
cdr3_nt: TGTGCCAGCAGTTTAGAGGCTAGCGGGGGCAATGAGCAGTTCTTC

v_call: TRBV7-6
clone_size: -
d_call: -
j_call: TRBJ1-2
cdr3_aa: CASSLEPGMDYGYTF
cdr3_nt: TGTGCCAGCAGCTTAGAGCCAGGGATGGACTATGGCTACACCTTC

v_call: TRBV5-1
clone_size: -
d_call: TRBD2
j_call: TRBJ2-3
cdr3_aa: CASSYGLAPADTQYF
cdr3_nt: TGCGCCAGCAGCTACGGACTAGCGCCAGCAGATACGCAGTATTTT